This entry concerns a single T cell receptor beta chain. Splitting of CD4+ cells produced CD45RA+ naive and CD45RA-negative memory subsets. The data derive from a study of shared clonotypes between healthy human individuals. Data came from immunoSEQ multiplex PCR; TCRdb stores just in-frame clones and leaves some out. The data show about 2.4 million clones, 93% seen once. Input material: naive CD4+ T cells from PBMCs. Specified subset: CD45RA+ positively selected. The clonotype originates from a man aged 18 to 35 in good health. Some clones in this sample may be carry-over from other donors' samples.

The CDR3 loop reads CASSSRQGVGEQYF. The CDR3 bases are TGTGCCAGCAGCTCTCGACAGGGGGTCGGCGAGCAGTACTTC. This sequence joins TRBV9 and TRBJ2-7; TRBD1 matches at 9 bases. The length of the CDR3 is 14 residues. J was trimmed by 6 bases and V by 4 bases; bases with no gene match: 8. CDR1 and CDR2 (germline): SGDLS, YYNGEE.